This TCR beta chain was identified in a study of T cell clusters in autoimmune cytopenias. Multiplex touch-down PCR amplified TRB using TRB-A and TRB-B pools in one tube. TCRdb re-called the multiplex PCR reads; one entry per CDR3 protein, DNA not given. This table lists approximately 14,000 distinct CDR3 sequences. TRB was amplified from roughly 250 ng of peripheral blood genomic DNA per sample. Source material: peripheral blood. This receptor was identified in a human donor with an autoimmune cytopenia or autoimmune hepatitis (not recorded which).

The CDR3: CASSPGQVLISYEQYF. The V and J genes are TRBV12-3 or TRBV12-4 and TRBJ2-7; TCRdb designates TRBD1, a call that cannot be tested without DNA. The CDR3 consists of 16 residues.